These 13 T cell receptor beta chains originate from one sample sequenced in a study of CD8+CD57+ T cells in acquired aplastic anemia. TCR beta VDJ and CDR3 were profiled, and genomic DNA was the template. A single record per CDR3 protein comes from TCRdb applying MiXCR to the reads. The sample lists around 200,000 distinct CDR3 sequences, 65% occurring once. Patients selected for sequencing had displayed CD8+CD57+ cell expansion by flow cytometry. Sequenced: sorted CD4+, CD8+, or CD8+CD57+ T cells (not recorded which) from PBMCs. The source is a human donor with aplastic anemia.

The CDR3 nucleotides read TGTGCCAGCAGCCCTGGTTCAGGCGAAAAACTGTTTTTT. Translation gives CASSPGSGEKLFF. J is TRBJ1-4 and V is TRBV7-2; D unresolved. Germline V CDR1 and CDR2: SGHTA, FQGNSA. This CDR3 has 13 residues. Trimming took 5 bases from V and 8 from J, leaving 12 bases between them.

The chain joins TRBV7-8 to TRBJ2-3; D not certain. Germline V gene sequence: CDR1 SGHVS, CDR2 FQNEAQ. Trimming left V 5 bases short and J 6 bases short, with 12 bases between. The CDR3 is made up of 13 amino acids. Here the CDR3 reads CASSPTKGDTQYF. As DNA, the CDR3 is TGTGCCAGCAGCCCTACCAAAGGTGATACGCAGTATTTT.

The chain recombines TRBV6-2 or TRBV6-3 with TRBJ2-5; no clear D gene. Trimming stripped 5 bases from V and 4 bases from J, with 14 bases between. The CDR3 has 14 residues. Germline values: CDR1 MNHEY, CDR2 SVGEGT. This CDR3 is CASSPPRARETQYF. CDR3 coding DNA: TGTGCCAGCAGTCCCCCAAGGGCCCGAGAGACCCAGTACTTC.

This clonotype was observed a single time. V usage is TRBV14 and J usage is TRBJ1-1; tentatively, D is TRBD1 (5 bases). Per the germline V gene, CDR1 is SGHDN and CDR2 is FVKESK. Deletions cut 6 bases from V and 1 base from J, with 12 bases between. This CDR3 comprises 14 residues. The CDR3 DNA reads as TGTGCCAGCAGTCCGGGACTCTCGAACACTGAAGCTTTCTTT. It specifies CASSPGLSNTEAFF.

The chain links TRBV6-6 to TRBJ1-5; D gene unclear. This CDR3 spans 14 amino acids. Germline CDR1 MNHNY, CDR2 SVGAGI (reference sequence). Trimming stripped 2 bases from V and 2 bases from J, with 7 bases between. Written as DNA, the CDR3 is TGTGCCAGCAGTTACGTGGGCGGCAATCAGCCCCAGCATTTT. This codes for CASSYVGGNQPQHF.

This clonotype has a handful of counts. This chain connects TRBV7-3 to TRBJ2-2; 9 bases are shared with TRBD1. From germline, CDR1 is SGHTA and CDR2 FQGTGA. The CDR3 has 15 amino acids. The ends lost 1 base at V and 4 bases at J; junction bases unmatched: 1. The CDR3 DNA is TGTGCCAGCAGCTTAAAGACAGGGGGCACCGGGGAGCTGTTTTTT. This translates into CASSLKTGGTGELFF.

This chain uses TRBV2 with TRBJ2-7, with D tentatively TRBD1 or TRBD2 (5 bases each). V lost 3 bases and J lost 1, with 10 bases in between. The CDR3 has 14 amino acids. Germline V lookup: CDR1 SNHLY, CDR2 FYNNEI. The CDR3 loop is CASSERGRSYEQYF. The DNA for the CDR3 is TGTGCCAGCAGTGAGAGGGGACGATCCTACGAGCAGTACTTC.

V usage is TRBV2 and J usage is TRBJ2-1; TRBD1 matches at 10 bases. The CDR3 has 14 residues. V gave up 4 bases and J gave up 10 bases; unmatched junction bases: 7. Germline CDR1 and CDR2: SNHLY and FYNNEI. This chain's CDR3 is CASSGGQGVEEQFF. As DNA, the CDR3 is TGTGCCAGCAGTGGTGGACAGGGGGTGGAAGAGCAGTTCTTC.

J is TRBJ2-5 and V is TRBV2, with D unresolved. The germline V gene encodes CDR1 SNHLY and CDR2 FYNNEI. V was cut by 6 bases and J by 1 base, with 9 bases left in between. The CDR3 loop spans 13 amino acids. The CDR3 sequence: CASSFGSQETQYF. The CDR3 DNA follows: TGTGCCAGCAGCTTTGGGTCCCAAGAGACCCAGTACTTC. Supplemented by reference TRBV2 and TRBJ2-5, the full variable domain reads EPEVTQTPSHQVTQMGQEVILRCVPISNHLYFYWYRQILGQKVEFLVSFYNNEISEKSEIFDDQFSVERPDGSNFTLKIRSTKLEDSAMYFCASSFGSQETQYFGPGTRLLVL.

This chain links TRBV9 with TRBJ2-7; D not certain. CDR3 length: 15 residues. V shed 0 bases and J shed 0 bases, with 10 bases lying between them. Germline values: CDR1 SGDLS, CDR2 YYNGEE. The CDR3 nucleotides are TGTGCCAGCAGCGTAGTACCCGGAAGCTCCTACGAGCAGTACTTC. Encoded protein: CASSVVPGSSYEQYF.

The rearrangement uses TRBV7-2 and TRBJ2-5, with 10 bases fitting TRBD1. Unmatched junction bases numbered 5, after V lost 5 bases and J lost 5 bases. Germline V CDR1 and CDR2: SGHTA, FQGNSA. The CDR3 extends over 14 amino acids. Here the CDR3 DNA reads TGTGCCAGCAGCCCGGACAGGGGGAGGGAGACCCAGTACTTC. Translated, it gives CASSPDRGRETQYF.

The rearrangement links TRBV10-2 to TRBJ1-5; unclear D gene. The V gene lost 7 bases and the J gene lost 4 bases, with 11 bases spanning the gap. Germline-derived CDR1 and CDR2 are WSHSY and SAAADI. The CDR3 has 13 residues. DNA for the CDR3: TGCGCCAGCACCCCTGGAGGGAATCAGCCCCAGCATTTT. Protein: CASTPGGNQPQHF.

The genes are TRBV7-3 and TRBJ1-2; no firm D call. With 2 bases removed from V and 6 bases from J, the gap between germline ends came to 19 bases. From germline, CDR1 is SGHTA and CDR2 FQGTGA. The length of the CDR3 is 16 residues. The CDR3 sequence is CASSLFVRAGLNGYTF. Written as DNA, the CDR3 is TGTGCCAGCAGCTTATTTGTTAGGGCAGGACTAAATGGCTACACCTTC.